The 5 T cell receptor beta chains presented below share a single source sample, sequenced in a study of shared clonotypes between healthy human individuals (dated by TCRdb to about 2020). Libraries were constructed by the immunoSEQ multiplex PCR assay. Entries here come from immuneACCESS through TCRdb and include only in-frame sequences with V and J called. Some clones fail to appear in such tables; in the studies checked, an unresolved V gene covers under half of the shortfall, and the cause of the remainder is unknown. In all, the sample holds roughly 2.2 million clones, and just under 95% of those were seen once. The biggest ten clones account for 0.37% of the sample. The sequenced material came from naive CD4+ T cells from PBMCs. The cell subset or site label, as the study defines it: CD45RA+ positively selected. The receptors were gathered from a man aged 18 to 30 in good health. Some clones in this sample may be carry-over from other donors' samples.

The chain uses TRBV5-6 and TRBJ1-1; D is unclear. V was trimmed by 1 base and J by 1 base, leaving 5 bases between them. The germline V gene has CDR1 SGHDT and CDR2 YYEEEE. This CDR3 is built from 13 residues. The DNA for the CDR3 is TGTGCCAGCAGCTTGATGGGGAACACTGAAGCTTTCTTT. Translating it yields CASSLMGNTEAFF.

The J gene is TRBJ2-6, the V gene TRBV25-1; 8 positions agree with TRBD1. V shed 6 bases, J shed 2 bases, and the junction held 6 bases outside the gene matches. Germline V CDR1 and CDR2: MGHDK, SYGVNS. CDR3 length equals 16 residues. CDR3 in DNA: TGTGCCAGCAGCCGGACAGGGTCTCCTGGGGCCAACGTCCTGACTTTC. It specifies CASSRTGSPGANVLTF.

The chain carries TRBV15 and TRBJ2-2; D may be TRBD1 (6 bases). This CDR3 is built from 17 residues. Trimming left V 7 bases short and J 4 bases short, with 22 bases between. The V gene's germline CDR1 is LNHNV and CDR2 YYDKDF (reference sequence). In nucleotides, the CDR3 is TGTGCCACCAAAGGCGACAGGACCCTTTCGGGCACCGGGGAGCTGTTTTTT. Amino acid sequence: CATKGDRTLSGTGELFF.

The gene calls are TRBV10-3 and TRBJ2-4; 10 bases fit TRBD1. The CDR3 is 15 amino acids. V lost 6 bases to trimming and J lost 5 bases; unmatched junction nucleotides: 7. Germline lookup yields CDR1 ENHRY and CDR2 SYGVKD. CDR3 residues: CAISTTGGAENIQYF. DNA of the CDR3: TGTGCCATCAGCACGACAGGGGGCGCGGAAAACATTCAGTACTTC.

The chain combines TRBV27 with TRBJ1-5; TRBD1 matches 8 bases. V gave up 3 bases and J gave up 3 bases; unmatched junction bases: 4. This CDR3 contains 15 residues. Germline V gene sequence: CDR1 MNHEY, CDR2 SMNVEV (reference sequence). CDR3 nucleotides: TGTGCCAGCAGTTTGGGGACAGGCTACAATCAGCCCCAGCATTTT. Translating gives CASSLGTGYNQPQHF.